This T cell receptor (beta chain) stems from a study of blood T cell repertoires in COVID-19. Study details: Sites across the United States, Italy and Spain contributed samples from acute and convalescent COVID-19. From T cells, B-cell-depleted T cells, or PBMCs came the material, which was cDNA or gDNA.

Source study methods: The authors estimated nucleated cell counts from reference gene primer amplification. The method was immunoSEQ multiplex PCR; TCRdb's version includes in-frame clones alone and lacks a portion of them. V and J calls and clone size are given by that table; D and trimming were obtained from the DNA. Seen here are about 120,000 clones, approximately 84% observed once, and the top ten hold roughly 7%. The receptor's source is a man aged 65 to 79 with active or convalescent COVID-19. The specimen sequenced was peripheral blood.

The CDR3 loop is CAWGGDGELFF. DNA for the CDR3: TGTGCCTGGGGAGGAGACGGGGAGCTGTTTTTT. The gene calls are TRBV30 and TRBJ2-2; weak D call: TRBD2 (5 bases). V was trimmed by 5 bases and J by 7 bases, leaving 8 bases between them. CDR3 length equals 11 residues. Germline V gives CDR1 GTSNPN, CDR2 SVGIG (reference sequence). The whole variable domain, filled in from reference TRBV30 and TRBJ2-2, reads SQTIHQWPATLVQPVGSPLSLECTVEGTSNPNLYWYRQAAGRGLQLLFYSVGIGQISSEVPQNLSASRPQDRQFILSSKKLLLSDSGFYLCAWGGDGELFFGEGSRLTVL.